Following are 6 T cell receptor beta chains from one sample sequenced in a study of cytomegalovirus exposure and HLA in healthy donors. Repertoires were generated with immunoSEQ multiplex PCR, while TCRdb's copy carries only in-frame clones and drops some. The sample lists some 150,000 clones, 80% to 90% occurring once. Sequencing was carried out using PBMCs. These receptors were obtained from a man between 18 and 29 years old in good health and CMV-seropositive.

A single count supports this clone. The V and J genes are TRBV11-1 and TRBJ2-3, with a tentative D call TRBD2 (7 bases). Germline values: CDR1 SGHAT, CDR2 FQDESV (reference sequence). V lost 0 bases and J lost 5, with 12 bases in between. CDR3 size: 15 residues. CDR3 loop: CASSLARGAEDTQYF. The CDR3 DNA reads TGTGCCAGCAGCTTAGCCCGGGGGGCCGAAGATACGCAGTATTTT.

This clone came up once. CDR3 nucleotide sequence: TGTGCCAGCAGTTTTAGACAGGGTCCCACAGATACGCAGTATTTT. It specifies CASSFRQGPTDTQYF. The chain has TRBV28 and TRBJ2-3, with TRBD1 matching over 7 bases. Looked up from germline, CDR1 is MDHEN and CDR2 is SYDVKM. The V and J ends lost 3 bases and 2 bases, in that order; junction bases with no gene match: 5. CDR3 length: 15 residues.

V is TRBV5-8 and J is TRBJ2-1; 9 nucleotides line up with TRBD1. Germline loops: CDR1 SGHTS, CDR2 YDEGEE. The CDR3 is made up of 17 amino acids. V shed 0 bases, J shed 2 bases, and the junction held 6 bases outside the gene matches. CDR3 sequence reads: CASSLARTGAPYNEQFF. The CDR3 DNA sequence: TGTGCCAGCAGCTTGGCCCGGACAGGGGCCCCCTACAATGAGCAGTTCTTC.

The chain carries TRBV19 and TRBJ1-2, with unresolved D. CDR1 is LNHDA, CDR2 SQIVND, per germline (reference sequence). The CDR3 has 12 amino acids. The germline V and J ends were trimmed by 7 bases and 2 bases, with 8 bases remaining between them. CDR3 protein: CASTKQNYGYTF. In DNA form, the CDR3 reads TGTGCCAGTACCAAACAGAACTATGGCTACACCTTC.

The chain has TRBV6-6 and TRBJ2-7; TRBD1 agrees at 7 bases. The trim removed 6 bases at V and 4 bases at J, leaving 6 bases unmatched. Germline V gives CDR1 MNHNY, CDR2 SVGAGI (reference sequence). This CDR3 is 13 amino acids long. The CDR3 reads CASRETGPYEQYF. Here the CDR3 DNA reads TGTGCCAGCAGGGAGACAGGGCCTTACGAGCAGTACTTC.

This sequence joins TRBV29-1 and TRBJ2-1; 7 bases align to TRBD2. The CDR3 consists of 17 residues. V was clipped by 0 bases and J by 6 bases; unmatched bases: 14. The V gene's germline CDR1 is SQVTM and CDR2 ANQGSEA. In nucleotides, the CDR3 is TGCAGCGTTGAAGATCGGAATACCCTAACGGGGGGCAATGAGCAGTTCTTC. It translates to CSVEDRNTLTGGNEQFF.